The entry below describes one T cell receptor beta chain. Antigen specificity is unknown. In the same sample, other DNA sequences code for this CDR3. Germline loops: CDR1 MNHEY, CDR2 SMNVEV (reference sequence). V was pared by 3 bases and J by 3 bases, with 3 bases of the junction left unmatched. The length of the CDR3 is 14 residues. Sequencing was performed with immunoSEQ multiplex PCR; in TCRdb, only in-frame clones are kept and a portion is missing. Here the sample spans some 2,000,000 clones, approximately 95% being singletons. Terminally differentiated effector memory CD45RA+ cells were excluded from the naive CD8 cells, which were CD45RO-negative and positively selected for CCR7. The data belong to a study of shared clonotypes between healthy human individuals. Study-wide findings and caveats: Larger estimated richness was generally recorded for naive subsets relative to memory subsets.

The rearrangement uses TRBV27 and TRBJ1-2, with TRBD1 matching 8 bases. Source material: naive CD8+ T cells sorted from blood. The receptor was isolated from a man aged 18-30 years in good health. Here the CDR3 DNA reads TGTGCCAGCAGTTTTACAGGGGGGCACTATGGCTACACCTTC. Amino acids: CASSFTGGHYGYTF.